This T cell receptor (beta chain) came from a study of Ad26.COV2.S vaccination and SARS-CoV-2 variants. Treatment specified: about 20 received Ad26.COV2.S at low or high dose, single or two shots; about 5 received placebo; per-sample allocation not given. Sample collection was performed on day 63 after the first vaccine or placebo injection. The vaccine antigen was prefusion-stabilized Wuhan SARS-CoV-2 spike. Study-level findings and limits: Substantial breadth in spike-specific CD8+ and CD4+ T cell responses was reportedly seen after vaccination. Placebo recipients trailed vaccine recipients in spike-specific TCR breadth. Total T cell responses may have been underestimated by the TCR breadth and depth analyses.

TCRdb's table, derived via immunoSEQ multiplex PCR, lists solely in-frame clones and lacks some. The sample includes about 440,000 clones, less than 95% of them seen just once. The CDR3 contains 14 residues. Germline V CDR1 and CDR2: KGHSH, LQKENI. Trimming shortened V by 0 bases and J by 4 bases, and 10 bases separated the two germline ends. This clone was observed once. Its antigen is not identified. This chain connects TRBV18 to TRBJ2-7, with D perhaps matching TRBD2 (5 bases). The clonotype originates from a person aged 18 to 65 who received the Ad26.COV2.S COVID-19 vaccine or a placebo. The sequenced sample was peripheral blood, obtained in a trial of Ad26.COV2.S vaccine versus placebo. The CDR3 sequence is CASSPPGVGYEQYF. The CDR3 DNA reads TGTGCCAGCTCACCACCGGGAGTAGGTTACGAGCAGTACTTC.